The 26 T cell receptor beta chains listed next were all sequenced from one sample in a study of regulatory T cells in long-lasting Graves disease. Time point meaning: newly diagnosed GD, antithyroid drugs for less than 3 months. PBMC RNA was the source of the TCR library. Relying on iRepertoire HTBI primers and Arm-PCR of CDR3 regions, the team built TCR beta libraries. One entry per CDR3 protein, called by TCRdb with MiXCR from the multiplex PCR reads. The sample has approximately 440,000 distinct CDR3 sequences; 15% to 20% are singletons. These sequences were also reported in another study, on T cells in Graves' hyperthyroidism and ophthalmopathy.

The sequences come from peripheral blood mononuclear cells (PBMCs), collected at new diagnosis, from a patient treated with antithyroid drugs. Receptors originate from a man between 40 and 49 years old with Graves disease.

The chain joins TRBV20-1 to TRBJ2-1, with 8 bases aligning to TRBD2. Germline CDR1 DFQATT, CDR2 SNEGSKA (reference sequence). The CDR3 has 13 amino acids. Germline trimming cut 2 bases from V and 7 bases from J; bases unmatched to any gene: 4. CDR3 residues: CSARTGLGNEQFF. The CDR3 coding sequence is TGCAGTGCTAGAACGGGACTAGGGAATGAGCAGTTCTTC.

At least ten counts were recorded for this clonotype. The V call is TRBV2, the J call TRBJ2-1; TRBD2 matches 7 bases. CDR3 length: 14 residues. CDR1 is SNHLY, CDR2 FYNNEI, per germline. Trimming at V came to 3 bases and at J to 10 bases, leaving 9 bases not matched to a gene. In nucleotides, the CDR3 is TGTGCCAGCAGTGAGATCCGGGGGAGGGTGGAGCAGTTCTTC. It is translated as CASSEIRGRVEQFF.

This clonotype was picked up many times. This chain uses TRBV9 with TRBJ2-1; 7 bases line up with TRBD2. This CDR3 has 16 residues. CDR1 is SGDLS, CDR2 YYNGEE, per germline. J lost 3 bases, V lost 0 bases, and 6 bases had no gene match. CDR3 in amino acids: CASSVAGQRGYNEQFF. CDR3 DNA sequence: TGTGCCAGCAGCGTAGCGGGCCAGCGGGGCTACAATGAGCAGTTCTTC.

This clonotype was detected only a few times. This rearrangement joins TRBV24-1 to TRBJ2-5; 9 nucleotides match TRBD2. The germline V gene has CDR1 KGHDR and CDR2 SFDVKD. This CDR3 spans 15 amino acids. V shed 4 bases and J 4 bases; nucleotides not matched to a gene: 6. The CDR3 DNA follows: TGTGCCACCAGTGACACCTTAGCGGGAGCAGAGACCCAGTACTTC. This translates into CATSDTLAGAETQYF.

This chain connects TRBV9 to TRBJ2-1; TRBD2 agrees at 8 bases. The CDR3 length is 15 residues. CDR1 and CDR2 (germline): SGDLS, YYNGEE. Trimming at V came to 1 base and at J to 7 bases, leaving 7 bases not matched to a gene. CDR3 nucleotides: TGTGCCAGCAGCGTATCGAGCGGGAGTCCAAATGAGCAGTTCTTC. This translates into CASSVSSGSPNEQFF.

This clonotype came up many times. V and J are TRBV3-1 and TRBJ1-4; maybe TRBD1 (5 bases). V dropped 1 base and J dropped 7 bases, with 13 bases sitting between them. The length of the CDR3 is 15 residues. Germline values: CDR1 LGHDT, CDR2 YNNKEL (reference sequence). The CDR3 nucleotides are TGTGCCAGCAGCCAAGGGGACGGCTTCGGTGAAAAACTGTTTTTT. Protein: CASSQGDGFGEKLFF.

This clonotype has a handful of counts. The rearrangement uses TRBV20-1 and TRBJ2-7; 7 positions agree with TRBD2. Per germline, CDR1 DFQATT and CDR2 SNEGSKA (reference sequence). The V gene end was trimmed by 0 bases and the J gene end by 13 bases; junction bases not matched to a gene: 15. This CDR3 comprises 14 residues. The chain's CDR3 is CSARDIAGGSAFYF. CDR3 in DNA: TGCAGTGCTAGAGATATCGCTGGCGGGAGCGCGTTCTACTTC.

Many counts were recorded for this clonotype. The V and J genes are TRBV20-1 and TRBJ2-1; D not resolved. Germline-derived CDR1 and CDR2 are DFQATT and SNEGSKA (reference sequence). This CDR3 spans 12 amino acids. V dropped 2 bases and J dropped 10 bases, with 12 bases sitting between them. This chain's CDR3 is CSARTKGREQFF. CDR3 in DNA: TGCAGTGCTAGAACGAAAGGCCGAGAGCAGTTCTTC.

Ten or more counts support this clonotype. This chain links TRBV12-3 or TRBV12-4 with TRBJ2-7, with D hard to call. The germline V and J ends were trimmed by 6 bases and 6 bases, with 12 bases remaining between them. This CDR3 has 12 residues. This CDR3 reads CASRRTAGEQYF. In DNA form, the CDR3 reads TGTGCCAGCAGGCGGACCGCCGGCGAGCAGTACTTC.

The genes are TRBV20-1 and TRBJ1-5, with D maybe TRBD1 (5 bases). The CDR3 covers 14 residues. Between the trimmed V and J ends, which lost 6 bases and 4 bases, there was a span of 16 bases. Germline V gives CDR1 DFQATT, CDR2 SNEGSKA (reference sequence). The CDR3 DNA follows: TGCAGTGCCCGACCGACAGTACCTAATCAGCCCCAGCATTTT. This codes for CSARPTVPNQPQHF.

In this sample, this clonotype turned up many times. The chain links TRBV6-9 to TRBJ2-7; no definite D call. CDR3 length: 14 residues. V dropped 3 bases and J dropped 1 base, with 10 bases sitting between them. In germline, CDR1 is MNHGY, CDR2 SVAAGI. CDR3 nucleotide sequence: TGTGCCAGCAGTTACTCCCGGAATTCCTACGAGCAGTACTTC. This translates into CASSYSRNSYEQYF.

This chain joins TRBV7-3 and TRBJ2-2, with 8 nucleotides matching TRBD1. Germline CDR1 is SGHTA and CDR2 is FQGTGA. This CDR3 is built from 17 residues. Losses at the gene ends were 1 base for V and 7 bases for J; bases not matched to a gene: 11. Here the CDR3 reads CASSLNLDRATGGELFF. CDR3 nucleotides: TGTGCCAGCAGCTTAAACCTGGACAGGGCGACTGGCGGGGAGCTGTTTTTT.

This clonotype has a count of ten or more. The chain combines TRBV7-2 with TRBJ2-1; the match to TRBD2 covers 16 bases. This CDR3 has 16 residues. V lost 5 bases, J lost 8 bases, and 6 bases stayed unmatched. Germline V gene data show CDR1 as SGHTA and CDR2 as FQGNSA. The CDR3 here is CASSKSGTSGRDEQFF. DNA for the CDR3: TGTGCCAGCAGCAAGTCCGGGACTAGCGGGAGGGATGAGCAGTTCTTC.

This clonotype was counted many times. The chain has TRBV2 and TRBJ2-7; D is possibly TRBD1 (6 bases). V was clipped by 6 bases and J by 0 bases, with 12 bases between them. Germline lookup yields CDR1 SNHLY and CDR2 FYNNEI. The CDR3 spans 14 residues. The CDR3 spells CASRRDTSSYEQYF. CDR3 nucleotide sequence: TGTGCCAGCAGACGGGACACCAGCTCCTACGAGCAGTACTTC.

As for this clonotype: Given a much more abundant clone one base away, this may be a read error. The rearrangement links TRBV13 to TRBJ1-1; 7 nucleotides agree with TRBD1. Germline V gene data show CDR1 as PRHDT and CDR2 as FYEKMQ (reference sequence). The CDR3 is 14 residues long. The CDR3 sequence is CAGSLQTGITEAFF. The DNA for the CDR3 is TGTGCCGGCAGCCTTCAGACAGGGATCACTGAAGCTTTCTTT.

This clonotype was seen more than once but under ten times. This may arise from a read error, as a much more abundant clone is one base away. Here the CDR3 DNA reads TGTGTCTGGAAGAGGGACTTAGGTAATGAGCAGTTCTTC. Its translation is CVWKRDLGNEQFF. The genes are TRBV30 and TRBJ2-1; possibly TRBD2 for D (6 bases). The CDR3 is made up of 13 amino acids. CDR1 GTSNPN and CDR2 SVGIG come from the germline V gene (reference sequence).

This clonotype was seen a single time. One junction end disagrees with the germline gene, perhaps due to a read error. This chain connects TRBV7-7 to TRBJ2-7, with TRBD1 identical over 7 bases. The germline CDR1 and CDR2 sequences are SSHAT and FNYEAQ (reference sequence). The CDR3 length is 14 residues. This chain's CDR3 is CASSRDRSSYGQYF. The DNA of the CDR3 is TGTGCTAGCAGCCGGGACAGAAGCTCCTACGGGCAGTACTTC.

This clonotype was recorded a few times. The rearrangement joins TRBV6-2 or TRBV6-3 to TRBJ2-7; tentatively, D is TRBD2 (6 bases). V lost 2 bases to trimming and J lost 1 base, with 12 bases between them. CDR1 and CDR2 from the germline V gene are MNHEY and SVGEGT. This CDR3 spans 15 amino acids. Written as DNA, the CDR3 is TGTGCCAGCAGTTACAATCGGGGGTGGTCCTACGAGCAGTACTTC. This encodes CASSYNRGWSYEQYF.

This clonotype appeared a few times. V usage is TRBV20-1 and J usage is TRBJ2-3; possibly TRBD2 for D (6 bases). The CDR3 length is 15 residues. Germline CDR1 reads DFQATT; CDR2 reads SNEGSKA (reference sequence). Between the trimmed V and J ends, which lost 0 bases and 9 bases, there was a span of 19 bases. For the CDR3, the DNA is TGCAGTGCTAGAGATTTAACGCGGGACTTTGAGACGCAGTATTTT. This sequence encodes CSARDLTRDFETQYF.

This clonotype has ten or more counts. The chain is built from TRBV7-8 and TRBJ2-7, with D tentatively TRBD1 (6 bases). Per germline, CDR1 SGHVS and CDR2 FQNEAQ. Trimming pared 5 bases from V and 5 bases from J, leaving 19 bases between. This CDR3 is built from 15 residues. The CDR3 sequence: CASSPDRQPRHEQYF. CDR3 in DNA: TGTGCCAGCAGCCCCGACAGGCAACCTAGGCACGAGCAGTACTTC.

This clonotype was seen a handful of times. The chain is built from TRBV28 and TRBJ1-5; D unclear. Germline assignment: CDR1 MDHEN and CDR2 SYDVKM. Trimming cost V 7 bases and J 4 bases, with 17 bases left between them. This CDR3 comprises 15 residues. The CDR3: CASNQPGPLNQPQHF. The DNA for the CDR3 is TGTGCCAGCAATCAACCGGGTCCATTGAATCAGCCCCAGCATTTT.

This clonotype was detected ten times or more. The J gene is TRBJ2-7, the V gene TRBV5-1; 7 bases map to TRBD1. The CDR3 is 16 amino acids. J lost 9 bases, V lost 4 bases, and 19 bases had no gene match. In germline, CDR1 is SGHRS, CDR2 YFSETQ. The DNA for the CDR3 is TGCGCCAGCAGCCCACCACCGGGACAGCCCTCGCTCGGGCAGTACTTC. This encodes CASSPPPGQPSLGQYF.

The chain uses TRBV13 and TRBJ1-3; the D gene is possibly TRBD1 (5 bases). This CDR3 spans 17 amino acids. Trimming left V 6 bases short and J 0 bases short, with 18 bases between. CDR1 is PRHDT, CDR2 FYEKMQ, per germline (reference sequence). The CDR3: CASRHINRPSSGNTIYF. As DNA, the CDR3 is TGTGCCAGCAGACATATAAACAGGCCGAGCTCTGGAAACACCATATATTTT. The variable domain in full, completed from reference TRBV13 and TRBJ1-3, reads AAGVIQSPRHLIKEKRETATLKCYPIPRHDTVYWYQQGPGQDPQFLISFYEKMQSDKGSIPDRFSAQQFSDYHSELNMSSLELGDSALYFCASRHINRPSSGNTIYFGEGSWLTVV.

The V call is TRBV12-3 or TRBV12-4, the J call TRBJ1-5, with D tentatively TRBD1 (6 bases). V was trimmed by 3 bases and J by 4 bases, leaving 10 bases between them. The CDR3 consists of 14 residues. The chain's CDR3 is CASSFGQNNQPQHF. The DNA of the CDR3 is TGTGCCAGCAGTTTCGGACAGAATAATCAGCCCCAGCATTTT.

This clonotype occurred many times. The V call is TRBV6-1, the J call TRBJ2-7, with D perhaps given as TRBD1 or TRBD2 (5 bases each). Germline assignment: CDR1 MNHNS and CDR2 SASEGT. The CDR3 contains 13 residues. With 7 bases removed from V and 8 bases from J, the gap between germline ends came to 18 bases. The CDR3 nucleotides read TGTGCCAGCACCGGGACCGCGCTTAGGAAGCAGTACTTC. It translates to CASTGTALRKQYF.

In this sample, this clonotype turned up a few times. CDR3 amino acids: CASRSGQGNTQYF. The CDR3 coding sequence is TGTGCCAGCAGATCCGGACAGGGAAACACGCAGTATTTT. This chain joins TRBV7-9 and TRBJ2-3; 8 bases are a match to TRBD1. Trimming cost V 6 bases and J 9 bases; bases outside gene matches: 8. CDR1 and CDR2 from the germline V gene are SEHNR and FQNEAQ (reference sequence). This CDR3 is built from 13 residues.